Sequencing of this T cell receptor beta chain was carried out in a study of T cell changes during pregnancy in multiple sclerosis. Method: immunoSEQ multiplex PCR; TCRdb's copy keeps in-frame clones and lacks some. The sample yields around 100,000 clones, roughly 92% seen once. This CDR3 is built from 15 residues. Germline V gene data show CDR1 as MNHNY and CDR2 as SVGAGI (reference sequence). The ends lost 0 bases at V and 1 base at J; junction bases unmatched: 3. The sequences come from peripheral blood, collected after pregnancy. The gene calls are TRBV6-6 and TRBJ2-7, with 7 bases aligning to TRBD1. The sequence came from a female donor with multiple sclerosis, enrolled in a pregnancy study. Here the CDR3 reads CASSYSTGISYEQYF. DNA of the CDR3: TGTGCCAGCAGTTACTCGACAGGGATATCCTACGAGCAGTACTTC.